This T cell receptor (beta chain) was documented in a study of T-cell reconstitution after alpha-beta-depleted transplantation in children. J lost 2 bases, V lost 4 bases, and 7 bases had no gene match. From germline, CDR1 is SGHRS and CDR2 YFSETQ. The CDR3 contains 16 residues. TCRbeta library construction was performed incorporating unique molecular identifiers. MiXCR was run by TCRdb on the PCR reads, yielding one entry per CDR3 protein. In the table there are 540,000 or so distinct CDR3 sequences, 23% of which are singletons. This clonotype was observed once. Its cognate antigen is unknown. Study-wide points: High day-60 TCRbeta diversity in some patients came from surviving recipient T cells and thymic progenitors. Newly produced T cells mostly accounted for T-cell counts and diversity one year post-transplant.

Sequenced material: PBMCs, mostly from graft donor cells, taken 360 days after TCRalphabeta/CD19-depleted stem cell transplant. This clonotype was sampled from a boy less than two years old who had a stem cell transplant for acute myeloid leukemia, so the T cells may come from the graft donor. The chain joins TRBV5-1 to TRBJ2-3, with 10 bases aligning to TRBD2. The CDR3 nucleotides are TGCGCCAGCAGCAAGAGTAGCGGGGGGCTCACAGATACGCAGTATTTT. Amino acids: CASSKSSGGLTDTQYF.